Given below is one T cell receptor beta chain in context. Its cognate antigen is unknown. This sample was taken from a study of shared clonotypes between healthy human individuals. V lost 5 bases to trimming and J lost 3 bases; unmatched junction nucleotides: 5. The CDR3 is 15 amino acids. Per germline, CDR1 MNHEY and CDR2 SVGAGI. An assay was performed, and its level was deep. Sequenced by immunoSEQ multiplex PCR; TCRdb stores in-frame clones only, minus some. The profile shows 1.5 million to 1.9 million clones, 95% to 99% of them singletons. Overall study results and limits: It was observed that around 5% of naive CD4 clonotypes were shared across four donors. Represented genetic and exposure-history diversity was restricted by having few donors.

The split of CD4+ cells yielded CD45RA+ naive and CD45RA-negative memory subsets. This TCR derives from a man aged 25-40 years in good health. Sequenced input: naive CD4+ T cells sorted from blood. Subset here: CD45RA+ positively selected. This rearrangement joins TRBV6-5 to TRBJ1-5; 9 nucleotides line up with TRBD1. The DNA for the CDR3 is TGTGCCAGCAGTAAACAGGGGGCTCCCAATCAGCCCCAGCATTTT. Amino acids: CASSKQGAPNQPQHF.